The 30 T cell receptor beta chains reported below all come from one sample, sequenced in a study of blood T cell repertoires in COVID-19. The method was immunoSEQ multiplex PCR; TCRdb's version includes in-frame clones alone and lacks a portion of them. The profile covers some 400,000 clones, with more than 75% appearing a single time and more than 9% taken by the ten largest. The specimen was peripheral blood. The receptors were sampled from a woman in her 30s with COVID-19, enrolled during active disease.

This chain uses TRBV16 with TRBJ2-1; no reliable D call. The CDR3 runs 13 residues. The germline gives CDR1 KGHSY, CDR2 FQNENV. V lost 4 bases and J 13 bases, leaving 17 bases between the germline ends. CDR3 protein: CASSLVGRNPQFF. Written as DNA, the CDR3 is TGTGCCAGCAGCCTAGTAGGCAGGAACCCTCAGTTCTTC. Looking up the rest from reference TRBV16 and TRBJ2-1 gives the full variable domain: GEEVAQTPKHLVRGEGQKAKLYCAPIKGHSYVFWYQQVLKNEFKFLISFQNENVFDETGMPKERFSAKCLPNSPCSLEIQATKLEDSAVYFCASSLVGRNPQFFGPGTRLTVL.

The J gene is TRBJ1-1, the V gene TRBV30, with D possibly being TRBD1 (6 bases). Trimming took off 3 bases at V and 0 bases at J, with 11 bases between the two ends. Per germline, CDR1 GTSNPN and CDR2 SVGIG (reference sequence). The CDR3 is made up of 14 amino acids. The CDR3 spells CAWRVTGLNTEAFF. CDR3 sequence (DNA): TGTGCCTGGAGGGTGACAGGTTTGAACACTGAAGCTTTCTTT.

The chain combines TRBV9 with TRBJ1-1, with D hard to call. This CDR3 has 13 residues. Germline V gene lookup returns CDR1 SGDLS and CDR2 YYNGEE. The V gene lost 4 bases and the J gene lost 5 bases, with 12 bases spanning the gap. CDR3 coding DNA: TGTGCCAGCAGCCCAACACAAAGTACTGAAGCTTTCTTT. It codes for CASSPTQSTEAFF. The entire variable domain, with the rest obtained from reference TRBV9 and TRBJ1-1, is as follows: DSGVTQTPKHLITATGQRVTLRCSPRSGDLSVYWYQQSLDQGLQFLIQYYNGEERAKGNILERFSAQQFPDLHSELNLSSLELGDSALYFCASSPTQSTEAFFGQGTRLTVV.

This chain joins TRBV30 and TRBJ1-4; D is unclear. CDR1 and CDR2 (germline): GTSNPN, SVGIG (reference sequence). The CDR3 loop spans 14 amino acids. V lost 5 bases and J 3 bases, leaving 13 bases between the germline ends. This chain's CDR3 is CAWGPGSPNEKLFF. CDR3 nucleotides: TGTGCCTGGGGGCCGGGGTCCCCTAATGAAAAACTGTTTTTT.

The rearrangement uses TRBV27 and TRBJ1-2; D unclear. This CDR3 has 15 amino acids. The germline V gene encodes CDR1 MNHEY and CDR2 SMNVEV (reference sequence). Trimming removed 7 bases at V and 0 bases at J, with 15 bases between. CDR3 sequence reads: CASTKNRLANYGYTF. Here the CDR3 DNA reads TGTGCCAGCACTAAGAACCGCTTAGCTAACTATGGCTACACCTTC.

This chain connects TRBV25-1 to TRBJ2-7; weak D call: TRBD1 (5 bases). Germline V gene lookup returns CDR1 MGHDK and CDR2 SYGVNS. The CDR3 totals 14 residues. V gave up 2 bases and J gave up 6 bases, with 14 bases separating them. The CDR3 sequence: CASSERAGSGEQYF. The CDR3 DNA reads TGTGCCAGCAGTGAAAGGGCAGGGTCGGGCGAGCAGTACTTC.

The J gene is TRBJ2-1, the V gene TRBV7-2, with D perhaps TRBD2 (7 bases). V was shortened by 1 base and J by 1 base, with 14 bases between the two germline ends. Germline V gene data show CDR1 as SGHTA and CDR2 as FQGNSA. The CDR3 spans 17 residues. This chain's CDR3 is CASSLVGGRGSYNEQFF. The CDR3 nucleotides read TGTGCCAGCAGCTTAGTAGGGGGGAGGGGTTCCTACAATGAGCAGTTCTTC.

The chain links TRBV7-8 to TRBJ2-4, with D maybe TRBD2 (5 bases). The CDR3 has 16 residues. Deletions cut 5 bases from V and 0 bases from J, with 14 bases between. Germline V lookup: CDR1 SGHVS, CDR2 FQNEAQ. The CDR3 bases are TGTGCCAGCAGCCTGAATAGAGGGTTAGCCAAAAACATTCAGTACTTC. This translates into CASSLNRGLAKNIQYF.

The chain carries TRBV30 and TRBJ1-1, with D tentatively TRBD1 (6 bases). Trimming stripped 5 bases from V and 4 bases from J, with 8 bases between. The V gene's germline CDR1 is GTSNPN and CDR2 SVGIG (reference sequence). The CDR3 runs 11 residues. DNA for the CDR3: TGTGCCTGGGGCAGGGGCACTGAAGCTTTCTTT. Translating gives CAWGRGTEAFF.

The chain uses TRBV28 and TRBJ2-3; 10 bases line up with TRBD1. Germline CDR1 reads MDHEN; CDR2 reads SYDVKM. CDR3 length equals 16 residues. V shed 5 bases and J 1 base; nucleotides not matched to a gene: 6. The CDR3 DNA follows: TGTGCCAGCAGTAGACAGGGGGCGCGGGGCACAGATACGCAGTATTTT. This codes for CASSRQGARGTDTQYF.

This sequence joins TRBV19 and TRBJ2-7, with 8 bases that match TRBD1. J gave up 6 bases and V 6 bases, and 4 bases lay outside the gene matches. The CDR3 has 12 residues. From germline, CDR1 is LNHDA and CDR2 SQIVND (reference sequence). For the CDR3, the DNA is TGTGCCAGTAGCAAAACAGGGGGCGAGCAGTACTTC. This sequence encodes CASSKTGGEQYF.

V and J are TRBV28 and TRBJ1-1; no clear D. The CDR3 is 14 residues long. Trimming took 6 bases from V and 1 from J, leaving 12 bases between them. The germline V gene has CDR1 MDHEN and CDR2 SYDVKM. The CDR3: CASRVDMRNTEAFF. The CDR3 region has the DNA TGTGCCAGCAGGGTAGACATGAGGAACACTGAAGCTTTCTTT.

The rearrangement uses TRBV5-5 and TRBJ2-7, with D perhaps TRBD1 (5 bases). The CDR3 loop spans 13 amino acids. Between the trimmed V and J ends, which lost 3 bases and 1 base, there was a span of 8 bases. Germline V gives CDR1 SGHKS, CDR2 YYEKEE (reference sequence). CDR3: CASSWRQSYEQYF. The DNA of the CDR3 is TGTGCCAGCAGCTGGAGACAGTCCTACGAGCAGTACTTC.

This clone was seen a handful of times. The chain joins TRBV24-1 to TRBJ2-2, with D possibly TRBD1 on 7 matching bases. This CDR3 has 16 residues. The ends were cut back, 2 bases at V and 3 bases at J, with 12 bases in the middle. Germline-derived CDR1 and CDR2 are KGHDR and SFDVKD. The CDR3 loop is CATSDSARGDTGELFF. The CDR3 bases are TGTGCCACCAGTGATTCCGCCAGGGGGGACACCGGGGAGCTGTTTTTT.

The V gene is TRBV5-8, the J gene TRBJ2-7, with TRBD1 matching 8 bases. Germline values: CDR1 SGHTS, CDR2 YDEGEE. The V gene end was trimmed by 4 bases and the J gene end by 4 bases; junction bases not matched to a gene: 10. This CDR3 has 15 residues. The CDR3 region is CASSRATGQVYEQYF. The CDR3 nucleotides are TGTGCCAGCAGCCGTGCCACGGGACAGGTTTACGAGCAGTACTTC.

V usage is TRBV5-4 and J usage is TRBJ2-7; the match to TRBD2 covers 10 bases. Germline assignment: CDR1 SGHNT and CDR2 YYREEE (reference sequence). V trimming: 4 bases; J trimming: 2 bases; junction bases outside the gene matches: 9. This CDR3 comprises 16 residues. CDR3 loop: CASSRAGTSATYEQYF. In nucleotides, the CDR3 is TGTGCCAGCAGCCGGGCGGGGACTAGCGCTACCTACGAGCAGTACTTC.

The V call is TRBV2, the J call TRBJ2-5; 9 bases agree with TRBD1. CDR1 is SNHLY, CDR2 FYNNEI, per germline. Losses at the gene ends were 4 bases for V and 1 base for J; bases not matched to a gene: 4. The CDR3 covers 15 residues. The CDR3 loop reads CASSGGGQGQETQYF. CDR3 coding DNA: TGTGCCAGCAGTGGGGGGGGACAGGGCCAAGAGACCCAGTACTTC.

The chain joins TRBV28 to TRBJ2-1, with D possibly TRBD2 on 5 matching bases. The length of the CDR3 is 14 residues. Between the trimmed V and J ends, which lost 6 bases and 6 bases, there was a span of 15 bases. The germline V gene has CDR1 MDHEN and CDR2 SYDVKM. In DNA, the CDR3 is TGTGCCAGCAGACCGGGCGGGCGGAGCAATGAGCAGTTCTTC. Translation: CASRPGGRSNEQFF.

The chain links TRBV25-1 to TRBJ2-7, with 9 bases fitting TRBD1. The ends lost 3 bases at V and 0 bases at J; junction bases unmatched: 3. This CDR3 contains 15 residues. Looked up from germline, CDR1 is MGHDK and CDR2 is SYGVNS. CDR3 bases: TGTGCCAGCAGTGACGGGACAGGGAACTCCTACGAGCAGTACTTC. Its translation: CASSDGTGNSYEQYF.

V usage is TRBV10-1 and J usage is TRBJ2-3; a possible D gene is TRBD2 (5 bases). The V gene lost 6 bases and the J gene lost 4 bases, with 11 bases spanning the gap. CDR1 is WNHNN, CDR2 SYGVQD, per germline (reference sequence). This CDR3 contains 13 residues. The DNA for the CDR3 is TGCGCCAGCAGCAACGGCGGGTCAGATACGCAGTATTTT. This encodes CASSNGGSDTQYF.

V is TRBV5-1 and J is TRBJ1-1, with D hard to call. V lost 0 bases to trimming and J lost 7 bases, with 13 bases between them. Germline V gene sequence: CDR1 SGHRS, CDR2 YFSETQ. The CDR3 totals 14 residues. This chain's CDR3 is CASSLDWRPIEAFF. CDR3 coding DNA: TGCGCCAGCAGCTTGGATTGGAGACCTATTGAAGCTTTCTTT. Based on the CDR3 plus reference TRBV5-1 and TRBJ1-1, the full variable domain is KAGVTQTPRYLIKTRGQQVTLSCSPISGHRSVSWYQQTPGQGLQFLFEYFSETQRNKGNFPGRFSGRQFSNSRSEMNVSTLELGDSALYLCASSLDWRPIEAFFGQGTRLTVV.

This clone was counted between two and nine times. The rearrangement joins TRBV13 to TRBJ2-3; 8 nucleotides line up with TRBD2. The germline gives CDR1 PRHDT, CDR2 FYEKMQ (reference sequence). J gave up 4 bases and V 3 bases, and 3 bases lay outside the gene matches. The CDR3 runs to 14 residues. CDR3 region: CASSFGRAPDTQYF. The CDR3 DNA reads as TGTGCCAGCAGCTTCGGGAGGGCCCCAGATACGCAGTATTTT.

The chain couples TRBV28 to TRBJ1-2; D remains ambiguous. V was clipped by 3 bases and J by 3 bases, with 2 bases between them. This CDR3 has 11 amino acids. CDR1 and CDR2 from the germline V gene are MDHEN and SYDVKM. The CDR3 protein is CASSFDYGYTF. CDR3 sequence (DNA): TGTGCCAGCAGTTTCGACTATGGCTACACCTTC.

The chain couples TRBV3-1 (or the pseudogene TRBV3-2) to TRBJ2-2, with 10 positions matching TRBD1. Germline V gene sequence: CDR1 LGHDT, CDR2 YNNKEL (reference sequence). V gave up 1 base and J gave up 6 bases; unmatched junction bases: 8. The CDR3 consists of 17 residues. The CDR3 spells CASSQVGGQGQAGELFF. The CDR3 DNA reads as TGTGCCAGCAGCCAAGTAGGGGGACAGGGGCAGGCCGGGGAGCTGTTTTTT.

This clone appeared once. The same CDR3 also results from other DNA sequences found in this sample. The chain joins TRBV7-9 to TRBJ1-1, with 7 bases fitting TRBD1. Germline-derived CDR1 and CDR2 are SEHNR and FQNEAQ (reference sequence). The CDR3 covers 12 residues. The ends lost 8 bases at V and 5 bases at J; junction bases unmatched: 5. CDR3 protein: CASSQGGTEAFF. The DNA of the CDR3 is TGTGCCAGCTCTCAGGGGGGAACTGAAGCTTTCTTT. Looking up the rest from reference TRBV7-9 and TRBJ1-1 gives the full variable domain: DTGVSQNPRHKITKRGQNVTFRCDPISEHNRLYWYRQTLGQGPEFLTYFQNEAQLEKSRLLSDRFSAERPKGSFSTLEIQRTEQGDSAMYLCASSQGGTEAFFGQGTRLTVV.

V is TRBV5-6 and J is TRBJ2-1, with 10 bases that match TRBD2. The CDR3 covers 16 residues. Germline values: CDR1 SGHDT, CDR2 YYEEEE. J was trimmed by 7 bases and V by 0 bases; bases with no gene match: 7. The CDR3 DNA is TGTGCCAGCAGCTTGGCCGGGAGCGGGAGGGGGAATGAGCAGTTCTTC. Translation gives CASSLAGSGRGNEQFF.

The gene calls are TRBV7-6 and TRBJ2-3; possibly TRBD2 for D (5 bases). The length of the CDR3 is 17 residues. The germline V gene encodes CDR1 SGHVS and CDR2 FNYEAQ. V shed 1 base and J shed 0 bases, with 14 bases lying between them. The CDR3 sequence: CASSLGPGGPSTDTQYF. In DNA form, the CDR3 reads TGTGCCAGCAGCTTAGGCCCAGGCGGGCCTAGCACAGATACGCAGTATTTT. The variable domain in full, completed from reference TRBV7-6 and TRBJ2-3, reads GAGVSQSPRYKVTKRGQDVALRCDPISGHVSLYWYRQALGQGPEFLTYFNYEAQQDKSGLPNDRFSAERPEGSISTLTIQRTEQRDSAMYRCASSLGPGGPSTDTQYFGPGTRLTVL.

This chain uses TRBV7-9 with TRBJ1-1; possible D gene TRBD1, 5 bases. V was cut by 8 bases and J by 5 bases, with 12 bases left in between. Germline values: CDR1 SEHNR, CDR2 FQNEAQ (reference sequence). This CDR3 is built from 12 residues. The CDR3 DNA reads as TGTGCCAGCGCGTCAGGGAGGACTGAAGCTTTCTTT. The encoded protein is CASASGRTEAFF.

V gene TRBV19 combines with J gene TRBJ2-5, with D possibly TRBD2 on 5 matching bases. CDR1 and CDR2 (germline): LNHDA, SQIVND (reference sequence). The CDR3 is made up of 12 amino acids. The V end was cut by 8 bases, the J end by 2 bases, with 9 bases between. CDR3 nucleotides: TGTGCCAGTTCCCCGGGACAAGAGACCCAGTACTTC. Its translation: CASSPGQETQYF. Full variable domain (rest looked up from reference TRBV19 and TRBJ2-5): DGGITQSPKYLFRKEGQNVTLSCEQNLNHDAMYWYRQDPGQGLRLIYYSQIVNDFQKGDIAEGYSVSREKKESFPLTVTSAQKNPTAFYLCASSPGQETQYFGPGTRLLVL.

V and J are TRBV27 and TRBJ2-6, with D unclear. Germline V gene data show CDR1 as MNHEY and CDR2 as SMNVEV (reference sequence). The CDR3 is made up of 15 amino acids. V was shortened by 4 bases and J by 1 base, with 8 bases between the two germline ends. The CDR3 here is CASSSLASGANVLTF. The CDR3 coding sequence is TGTGCCAGCAGTTCATTGGCATCTGGGGCCAACGTCCTGACTTTC.